This passage covers 10 T cell receptor beta chains from one sample sequenced in a study of shared clonotypes between healthy human individuals. Profiled with immunoSEQ multiplex PCR; TCRdb holds only in-frame clones, not every one. The profile covers 550,000 to 850,000 clones, with around two thirds appearing a single time and over 1.5% taken by the ten largest. The sequencing input was memory CD4+ T cells sorted from blood. Subset reported: CD45RA-negative fraction. These receptors were collected from a woman aged 25-40 years in good health.

The V gene is TRBV5-1, the J gene TRBJ2-1, with unresolved D. Germline V gives CDR1 SGHRS, CDR2 YFSETQ. The CDR3 is 15 amino acids. Trimming took off 0 bases at V and 3 bases at J, with 10 bases between the two ends. The CDR3 loop reads CASSLAHQDYNEQFF. The CDR3 nucleotides read TGCGCCAGCAGCTTGGCCCATCAGGACTACAATGAGCAGTTCTTC.

The J gene is TRBJ2-7, the V gene TRBV11-2, with D maybe TRBD2 (6 bases). The CDR3 is 14 amino acids. V lost 5 bases, J lost 3 bases, and 14 bases lay in between. Germline V gives CDR1 SGHAT, CDR2 FQNNGV. The CDR3 sequence is CASSQGTGYYEQYF. The CDR3 region has the DNA TGTGCCAGCAGCCAAGGGACTGGGTACTACGAGCAGTACTTC.

The rearrangement joins TRBV27 to TRBJ1-2, with TRBD1 as a possible D gene (6 bases). The CDR3 is made up of 15 amino acids. The germline V and J ends were trimmed by 5 bases and 7 bases, with 20 bases remaining between them. Germline lookup yields CDR1 MNHEY and CDR2 SMNVEV (reference sequence). The CDR3 region is CASSRVDSEMGGYTF. The CDR3, as DNA: TGTGCCAGCAGTCGGGTGGACAGTGAAATGGGTGGCTACACCTTC.

V and J are TRBV21-1 and TRBJ2-3. TRBV21-1 is a pseudogene. This CDR3 is 11 amino acids long. The CDR3 DNA is TGTGCCAGCACCGAAAGGGATACGCAGTATTTT. Amino acid sequence: CASTERDTQYF.

The chain is built from TRBV6-1 and TRBJ1-5; D is uncertain. Germline V gene sequence: CDR1 MNHNS, CDR2 SASEGT. V gave up 6 bases and J gave up 3 bases, with 15 bases separating them. This CDR3 has 15 amino acids. The CDR3, as DNA: TGTGCCAGCAGGGTCCTCCGGGCCACCAATCAGCCCCAGCATTTT. It specifies CASRVLRATNQPQHF.

V is TRBV2 and J is TRBJ1-1; 8 bases agree with TRBD1. The J segment lost 3 bases and the V segment lost 6 bases, leaving 6 bases of the junction unmatched. The CDR3 sequence is 14 residues long. From germline, CDR1 is SNHLY and CDR2 FYNNEI. In DNA form, the CDR3 reads TGTGCCAGCAGAGAGGTGACAGGGGACACTGAAGCTTTCTTT. Encoded protein: CASREVTGDTEAFF.

The J gene is TRBJ2-7, the V gene TRBV7-8; a weak D match, TRBD1 (5 bases). This CDR3 is 15 amino acids long. Germline loops: CDR1 SGHVS, CDR2 FQNEAQ. Trimming stripped 7 bases from V and 5 bases from J, with 21 bases between. This chain's CDR3 is CASIKGPQGTHEQYF. The CDR3 DNA is TGTGCCAGCATCAAAGGACCCCAGGGAACACACGAGCAGTACTTC.

This clone has only one observation. The genes are TRBV6-5 and TRBJ2-2; perhaps TRBD2 as D (6 bases). The germline V gene has CDR1 MNHEY and CDR2 SVGAGI. Trimming took off 2 bases at V and 5 bases at J, with 12 bases between the two ends. There are 15 residues in the CDR3. CDR3 residues: CASSYVGRDTGELFF. CDR3 bases: TGTGCCAGCAGTTACGTTGGGCGGGATACCGGGGAGCTGTTTTTT.

This clone was observed once. V usage is TRBV28 and J usage is TRBJ2-7; D unclear. The V and J ends lost 10 bases and 2 bases respectively, with 15 bases between them. CDR3 length equals 13 residues. Germline V CDR1 and CDR2: MDHEN, SYDVKM. The CDR3 region is CATTYLNTYEQYF. DNA for the CDR3: TGTGCCACGACATATCTCAATACCTACGAGCAGTACTTC.

This sequence joins TRBV6-1 and TRBJ2-1; 8 positions match TRBD1. The CDR3 runs to 13 residues. Germline lookup yields CDR1 MNHNS and CDR2 SASEGT. V gave up 6 bases and J gave up 15 bases; unmatched junction bases: 13. CDR3 bases: TGTGCCAGCAGCGAGACAGGGGCGGTAAGGCTGTTCTTC. This translates into CASSETGAVRLFF.